Each of the 18 T cell receptor beta chains below was sequenced from the same sample in a study of blood T cell repertoires in COVID-19. This table comes from immunoSEQ multiplex PCR, and its TCRdb copy is limited to in-frame clones, with some not included. The table shows approximately 60,000 clones, with around 80% occurring only once. The source material was peripheral blood. These receptors were taken from a woman aged 80 or over with active or convalescent COVID-19.

The chain links TRBV11-2 to TRBJ1-1, with TRBD1 matching 9 bases. CDR1 and CDR2 (germline): SGHAT, FQNNGV. J lost 5 bases, V lost 5 bases, and 3 bases had no gene match. This CDR3 has 13 amino acids. CDR3 in DNA: TGTGCCAGCAGCCGGGACAGGGAGACTGAAGCTTTCTTT. It yields the protein CASSRDRETEAFF.

The rearrangement links TRBV6-5 to TRBJ1-2; the D gene is possibly TRBD1 (6 bases). This CDR3 comprises 12 residues. V was trimmed by 6 bases and J by 8 bases, leaving 13 bases between them. Germline V lookup: CDR1 MNHEY, CDR2 SVGAGI. Written as DNA, the CDR3 is TGTGCCAGCAGGCAGGGGTTAGGGGGCTACACCTTC. As protein: CASRQGLGGYTF.

The CDR3 bases are TGTGCCAGTAGCGTGGACAGGGGGACTGAAGCTTTCTTT. Amino acids: CASSVDRGTEAFF. This chain links TRBV19 with TRBJ1-1; 10 bases agree with TRBD1. Looked up from germline, CDR1 is LNHDA and CDR2 is SQIVND (reference sequence). V dropped 6 bases and J dropped 5; count of bases not matched to a gene: 3. The CDR3 sequence is 13 residues long.

The V gene is TRBV12-3 or TRBV12-4, the J gene TRBJ1-1, with 7 nucleotides matching TRBD1. There are 12 residues in the CDR3. V lost 6 bases, J lost 8 bases, and 6 bases stayed unmatched. For the CDR3, the DNA is TGTGCCAGCAGGGGACAGCTGCGCGAAGCTTTCTTT. Its translation: CASRGQLREAFF.

The chain employs TRBV7-6 and TRBJ2-5; D is undetermined. The CDR3 has 15 amino acids. CDR1 and CDR2 from the germline V gene are SGHVS and FNYEAQ. V was shortened by 1 base and J by 3 bases, with 12 bases between the two germline ends. This CDR3 is CASSLDITVEETQYF. The CDR3 nucleotides read TGTGCCAGCAGCTTAGATATCACTGTGGAAGAGACCCAGTACTTC.

The gene calls are TRBV2 and TRBJ1-1; D ambiguous. CDR1 SNHLY and CDR2 FYNNEI come from the germline V gene. Trimming cost V 8 bases and J 2 bases, with 12 bases left between them. The CDR3 consists of 13 residues. The CDR3 DNA is TGTGCCAGCCCGCGGGAGGTTAACACTGAAGCTTTCTTT. It encodes CASPREVNTEAFF.

The chain couples TRBV6-1 to TRBJ2-3; 9 bases fit TRBD2. The CDR3 loop spans 17 amino acids. Looked up from germline, CDR1 is MNHNS and CDR2 is SASEGT. Trimming at V came to 4 bases and at J to 2 bases, leaving 10 bases not matched to a gene. The CDR3 loop is CASSGRIAGAITDTQYF. Written as DNA, the CDR3 is TGTGCCAGCAGTGGGAGAATAGCGGGGGCCATCACAGATACGCAGTATTTT.

This clone appeared a single time. This sequence joins TRBV19 and TRBJ2-1; 11 bases agree with TRBD2. CDR1 is LNHDA, CDR2 SQIVND, per germline (reference sequence). The length of the CDR3 is 15 residues. The V gene end was trimmed by 6 bases and the J gene end by 3 bases; junction bases not matched to a gene: 4. The CDR3 coding sequence is TGTGCCAGTAGGGATCTAGCGGGGGGCTACAATGAGCAGTTCTTC. The encoded protein is CASRDLAGGYNEQFF.

The sample holds one count of this clone. This rearrangement joins TRBV7-2 to TRBJ1-1; TRBD1 aligns across 7 bases. J gave up 7 bases and V 4 bases, and 9 bases lay outside the gene matches. CDR1 and CDR2 from the germline V gene are SGHTA and FQGNSA. The CDR3 is 14 amino acids. In DNA form, the CDR3 reads TGTGCCAGCAGCTCCCGACAGGGCCGGCATGAAGCTTTCTTT. Residues: CASSSRQGRHEAFF.

This chain uses TRBV5-1 with TRBJ2-6, with D tentatively TRBD1 (6 bases). Between the trimmed V and J ends, which lost 2 bases and 1 base, there was a span of 10 bases. CDR1 is SGHRS and CDR2 is YFSETQ in the germline V gene. CDR3 length: 16 amino acids. The CDR3 region has the DNA TGCGCCAGCAGCTTACACAGGGCTTCTGGGGCCAACGTCCTGACTTTC. Amino acids: CASSLHRASGANVLTF.

In its sample, this clone was seen many times. The gene calls are TRBV6-6 and TRBJ1-4; 7 bases match TRBD1. V dropped 2 bases and J dropped 2; count of bases not matched to a gene: 2. This CDR3 is built from 15 residues. Looked up from germline, CDR1 is MNHNY and CDR2 is SVGAGI (reference sequence). The CDR3 nucleotides read TGTGCCAGCAGTTACCCGGGACAGACTAATGAAAAACTGTTTTTT. Protein product: CASSYPGQTNEKLFF.

This chain uses TRBV6-1 with TRBJ1-1; D not certain. This CDR3 is built from 12 residues. V lost 2 bases to trimming and J lost 10 bases, with 11 bases between them. CDR1 MNHNS and CDR2 SASEGT come from the germline V gene. The CDR3 nucleotides are TGTGCCAGCAGTGAACGGGCGGGTAGAGCTTTCTTT. Its translation: CASSERAGRAFF.

The rearrangement links TRBV3-1 (or the pseudogene TRBV3-2) to TRBJ2-7, with TRBD1 matching over 8 bases. With V trimmed by 0 bases and J by 1 base, 11 bases remained unmatched. The CDR3 loop spans 18 amino acids. Germline V gene sequence: CDR1 LGHDT, CDR2 YNNKEL (reference sequence). CDR3 amino acids: CASSQDRDRRAWSYEQYF. CDR3 in DNA: TGTGCCAGCAGCCAAGATCGGGACAGGCGGGCTTGGTCCTACGAGCAGTACTTC.

The chain recombines TRBV4-1 with TRBJ1-3; D is possibly TRBD1 (6 bases). CDR1 and CDR2 (germline): MGHRA, YSYEKL. Trimming left V 2 bases short and J 1 base short, with 18 bases between. The CDR3 length is 18 residues. CDR3 region: CASSQFLGQTISGNTIYF. The DNA of the CDR3 is TGCGCCAGCAGCCAATTTTTAGGACAGACGATTTCTGGAAACACCATATATTTT.

The count of this clone is one. V is TRBV9 and J is TRBJ1-1; TRBD1 matches 11 bases. Germline V gives CDR1 SGDLS, CDR2 YYNGEE. The CDR3 runs to 15 residues. Trimming took 4 bases from V and 3 from J; bases not matched to a gene: 5. The CDR3 is CASSRGQGADTEAFF. The CDR3 DNA reads as TGTGCCAGCAGCAGAGGACAGGGGGCGGACACTGAAGCTTTCTTT.

The chain uses TRBV10-3 and TRBJ1-2; unclear D gene. Germline V gives CDR1 ENHRY, CDR2 SYGVKD. V lost 2 bases to trimming and J lost 4 bases, with 11 bases between them. The CDR3 loop spans 14 amino acids. The CDR3 nucleotides read TGTGCCATCAGTGAGCCTGACAAATCCTATGGCTACACCTTC. This sequence encodes CAISEPDKSYGYTF.

This clone occurred a few times. The chain has TRBV6-1 and TRBJ1-1; 10 positions agree with TRBD1. The V gene end was trimmed by 4 bases and the J gene end by 1 base; junction bases not matched to a gene: 12. CDR3 length: 18 residues. Germline values: CDR1 MNHNS, CDR2 SASEGT. The CDR3 loop reads CASSGRRTGGIGNTEAFF. The CDR3 DNA follows: TGTGCCAGCAGTGGCCGTAGGACAGGGGGGATTGGGAACACTGAAGCTTTCTTT.

The chain carries TRBV5-4 and TRBJ1-6, with 7 bases that match TRBD1. Germline CDR1 and CDR2: SGHNT and YYREEE (reference sequence). The CDR3 has 15 amino acids. Trimming at V came to 0 bases and at J to 10 bases, leaving 7 bases not matched to a gene. Here the CDR3 DNA reads TGTGCCAGCAGCTTGGGGAGGGGGCTCGAGTCACCCCTCCACTTT. Residues: CASSLGRGLESPLHF.